This T cell receptor beta chain emerged from a study of T cell changes during pregnancy in multiple sclerosis. Here immunoSEQ multiplex PCR was the method, and the copy in TCRdb shows in-frame clones only, minus some. The profile shows 39,000 or so clones, approximately 90% of them singletons. The sequence derives from a female donor with multiple sclerosis, enrolled in a pregnancy study. Sequenced here: CD8+ T cells from peripheral blood mononuclear cells, sampled before pregnancy.

This CDR3 is CASSYGVGRNEKLFF. In DNA, the CDR3 is TGTGCCAGCAGTTACGGGGTAGGGAGAAATGAAAAACTGTTTTTT. The chain recombines TRBV6-5 with TRBJ1-4; D unresolved. Germline assignment: CDR1 MNHEY and CDR2 SVGAGI. The CDR3 is made up of 15 amino acids. V was clipped by 2 bases and J by 5 bases, with 12 bases between them.